The rows below give T cell receptor beta chains drawn from one sample of a study of blood T cell repertoires in COVID-19. The method was immunoSEQ multiplex PCR; TCRdb's version includes in-frame clones alone and lacks a portion of them. The sample includes around 330,000 clones, around 84% seen only once; the top ten take approximately 1.9%. Sequencing used PBMCs or T cells enriched from blood (not recorded which). Every receptor here comes from a woman in her 30s who had been exposed to COVID-19. Each CDR3 is given with its conserved first and last residue. D genes are given only for firm matches. Clone size, where shown, is once, few, many, or a class for clones that have expanded.

>NA|NA|TRBV27|TRBJ1-2
CASSEQAAANYGYTF
TGTGCCAGCAGTGAACAGGCAGCCGCTAACTATGGCTACACCTTC
>TRBD1|few|TRBV19|TRBJ1-2
CASSIWRDRLYGYTF
TGTGCCAGTAGTATATGGCGGGACAGACTCTATGGCTACACCTTC
>TRBD1|NA|TRBV5-1|TRBJ1-2
CASSFGGQGALPYGYTF
TGCGCCAGCAGTTTCGGGGGACAGGGGGCGCTTCCCTATGGCTACACCTTC
>TRBD1|NA|TRBV14|TRBJ2-7
CASSRSRSGTGQTYEQYF
TGTGCCAGCAGCCGAAGCAGATCCGGGACAGGCCAAACCTACGAGCAGTACTTC
>TRBD1|NA|TRBV14|TRBJ1-2
CASSTGQGARGYTF
TGTGCCAGCAGCACCGGACAGGGGGCACGAGGCTACACCTTC
>NA|few|TRBV28|TRBJ1-2
CASSLDLTGYYGYTF
TGTGCCAGCAGTTTAGACTTGACAGGCTACTATGGCTACACCTTC
>NA|once|TRBV2|TRBJ1-5
CASSKSSGNQPQHF
TGTGCCAGCAGCAAGTCGAGTGGCAATCAGCCCCAGCATTTT
>NA|NA|TRBV30|TRBJ1-1
CAWSSSDLRNTEAFF
TGTGCCTGGAGTTCGTCAGATTTAAGGAACACTGAAGCTTTCTTT
>NA|NA|TRBV4-1|TRBJ2-7
CASSQEEGLSGHYEQYF
TGCGCCAGCAGCCAAGAGGAGGGGTTGTCCGGTCACTACGAGCAGTACTTC
>TRBD2|NA|TRBV4-2|TRBJ2-1
CASSQGAGAKEQFF
TGTGCCAGCAGCCAAGGGGCGGGAGCGAAAGAGCAGTTCTTC
>NA|NA|TRBV6-6|TRBJ1-4
CASSEGATFNEKLFF
TGTGCCAGCAGCGAGGGCGCTACCTTTAATGAAAAACTGTTTTTT
>TRBD1|NA|TRBV9|TRBJ1-1
CASSVDGQAGTEAFF
TGTGCCAGCAGCGTCGACGGACAGGCGGGAACTGAAGCTTTCTTT
>TRBD1|NA|TRBV2|TRBJ2-7
CASRGQGAEQYF
TGTGCCAGCCGCGGACAGGGGGCCGAGCAGTACTTC
>NA|NA|TRBV4-3|TRBJ2-2
CASSRTTNTGELFF
TGCGCCAGCAGTCGGACAACGAACACCGGGGAGCTGTTTTTT
>TRBD1|NA|TRBV30|TRBJ2-2
CAWSVWDRDTGELFF
TGTGCCTGGAGTGTATGGGACAGGGATACCGGGGAGCTGTTTTTT
>NA|once|TRBV9|TRBJ2-3
CASSVEEGQSLGDTQYF
TGTGCCAGCAGCGTAGAGGAAGGACAGTCTCTTGGAGATACGCAGTATTTT